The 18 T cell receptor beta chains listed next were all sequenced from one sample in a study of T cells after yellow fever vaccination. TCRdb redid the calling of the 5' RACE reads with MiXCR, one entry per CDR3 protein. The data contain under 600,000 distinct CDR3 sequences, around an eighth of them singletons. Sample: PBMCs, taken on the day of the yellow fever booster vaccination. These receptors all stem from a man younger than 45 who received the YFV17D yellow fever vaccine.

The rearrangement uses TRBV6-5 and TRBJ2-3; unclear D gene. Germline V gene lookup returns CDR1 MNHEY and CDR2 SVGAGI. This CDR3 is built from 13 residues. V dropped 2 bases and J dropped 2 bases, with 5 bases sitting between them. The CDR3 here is CASSYTHTDTQYF. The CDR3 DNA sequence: TGTGCCAGCAGTTACACCCACACAGATACGCAGTATTTT.

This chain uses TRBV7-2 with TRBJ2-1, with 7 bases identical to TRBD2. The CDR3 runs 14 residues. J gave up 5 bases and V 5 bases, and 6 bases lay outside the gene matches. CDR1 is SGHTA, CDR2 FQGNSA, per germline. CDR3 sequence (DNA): TGTGCCAGCAGCGTCGGGGGAGGGAACAATGAGCAGTTCTTC. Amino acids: CASSVGGGNNEQFF. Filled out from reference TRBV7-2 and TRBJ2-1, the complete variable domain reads GAGVSQSPSNKVTEKGKDVELRCDPISGHTALYWYRQSLGQGLEFLIYFQGNSAPDKSGLPSDRFSAERTGGSVSTLTIQRTQQEDSAVYLCASSVGGGNNEQFFGPGTRLTVL.

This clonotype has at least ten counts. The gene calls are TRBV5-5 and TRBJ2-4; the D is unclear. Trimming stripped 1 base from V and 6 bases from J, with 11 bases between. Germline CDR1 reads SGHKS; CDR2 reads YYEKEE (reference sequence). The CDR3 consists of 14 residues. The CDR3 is CASSLSGSGNIQYF. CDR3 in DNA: TGTGCCAGCAGCTTGAGTGGGTCTGGAAACATTCAGTACTTC. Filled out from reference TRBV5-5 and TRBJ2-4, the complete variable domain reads DAGVTQSPTHLIKTRGQQVTLRCSPISGHKSVSWYQQVLGQGPQFIFQYYEKEERGRGNFPDRFSARQFPNYSSELNVNALLLGDSALYLCASSLSGSGNIQYFGAGTRLSVL.

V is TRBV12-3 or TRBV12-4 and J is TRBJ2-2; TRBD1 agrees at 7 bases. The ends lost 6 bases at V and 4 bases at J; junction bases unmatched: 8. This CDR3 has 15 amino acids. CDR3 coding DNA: TGTGCCAGCAGAGCTGACAGGGCGGGCACCGGGGAGCTGTTTTTT. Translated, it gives CASRADRAGTGELFF.

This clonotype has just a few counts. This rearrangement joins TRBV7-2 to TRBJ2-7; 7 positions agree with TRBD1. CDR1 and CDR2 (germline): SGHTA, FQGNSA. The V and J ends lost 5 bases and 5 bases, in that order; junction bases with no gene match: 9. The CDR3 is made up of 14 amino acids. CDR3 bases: TGTGCCAGCAGCCATCCAGACAGGGCCCACGAGCAGTACTTC. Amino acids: CASSHPDRAHEQYF.

The CDR3 loop reads CATSPTGGEDTGELFF. In nucleotides, the CDR3 is TGTGCCACCAGTCCCACAGGGGGTGAGGACACCGGGGAGCTGTTTTTT. The chain is built from TRBV24-1 and TRBJ2-2; 8 bases are a match to TRBD1. The CDR3 covers 16 residues. Germline trimming cut 6 bases from V and 3 bases from J; bases unmatched to any gene: 8. CDR1 and CDR2 from the germline V gene are KGHDR and SFDVKD.

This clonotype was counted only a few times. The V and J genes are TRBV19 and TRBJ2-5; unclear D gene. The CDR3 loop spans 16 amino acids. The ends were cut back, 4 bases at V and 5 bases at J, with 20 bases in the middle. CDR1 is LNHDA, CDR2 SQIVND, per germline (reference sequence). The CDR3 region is CASSSAETAVMETQYF. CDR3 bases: TGTGCCAGTAGTAGCGCCGAGACGGCCGTCATGGAGACCCAGTACTTC. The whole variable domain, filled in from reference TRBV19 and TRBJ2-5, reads DGGITQSPKYLFRKEGQNVTLSCEQNLNHDAMYWYRQDPGQGLRLIYYSQIVNDFQKGDIAEGYSVSREKKESFPLTVTSAQKNPTAFYLCASSSAETAVMETQYFGPGTRLLVL.

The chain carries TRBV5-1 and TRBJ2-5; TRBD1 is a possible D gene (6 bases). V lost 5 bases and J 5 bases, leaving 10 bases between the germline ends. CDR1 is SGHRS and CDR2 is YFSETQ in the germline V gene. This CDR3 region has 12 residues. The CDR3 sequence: CASSGGWETQYF. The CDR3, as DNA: TGCGCCAGCAGTGGGGGCTGGGAGACCCAGTACTTC.

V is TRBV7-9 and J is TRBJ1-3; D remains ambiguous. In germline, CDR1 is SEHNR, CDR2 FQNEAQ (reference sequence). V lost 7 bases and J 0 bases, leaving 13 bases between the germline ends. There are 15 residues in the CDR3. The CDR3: CASTPTLDSGNTIYF. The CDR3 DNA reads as TGTGCCAGCACGCCAACTCTCGACTCTGGAAACACCATATATTTT.

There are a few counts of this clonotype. The CDR3: CASSLSGGANEKLFF. The CDR3 DNA follows: TGTGCCAGCAGCCTCTCCGGGGGGGCTAATGAAAAACTGTTTTTT. The chain recombines TRBV7-6 with TRBJ1-4, with a tentative D call TRBD1 (5 bases). V lost 5 bases and J lost 3, with 13 bases in between. The CDR3 runs 15 residues. The germline gives CDR1 SGHVS, CDR2 FNYEAQ.

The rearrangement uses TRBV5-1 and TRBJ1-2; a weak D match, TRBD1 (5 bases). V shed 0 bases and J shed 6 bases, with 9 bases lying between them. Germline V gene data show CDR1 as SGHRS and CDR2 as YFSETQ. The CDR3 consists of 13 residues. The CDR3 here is CASSLEGFDGYTF. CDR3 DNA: TGCGCCAGCAGCTTGGAGGGGTTCGATGGCTACACCTTC.

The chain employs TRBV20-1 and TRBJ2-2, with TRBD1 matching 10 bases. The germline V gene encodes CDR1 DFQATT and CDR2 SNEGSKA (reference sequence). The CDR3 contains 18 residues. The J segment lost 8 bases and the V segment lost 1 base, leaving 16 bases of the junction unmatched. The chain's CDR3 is CSARALTGGAYPSGELFF. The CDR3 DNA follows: TGCAGTGCTAGAGCTCTGACAGGGGGCGCGTATCCATCAGGGGAGCTGTTTTTT.

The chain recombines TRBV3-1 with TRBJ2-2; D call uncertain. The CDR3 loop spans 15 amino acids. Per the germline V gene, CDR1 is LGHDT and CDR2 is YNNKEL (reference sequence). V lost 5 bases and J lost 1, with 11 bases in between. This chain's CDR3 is CASSSDLLNTGELFF. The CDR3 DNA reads TGTGCCAGCAGCTCGGACCTATTGAACACCGGGGAGCTGTTTTTT.

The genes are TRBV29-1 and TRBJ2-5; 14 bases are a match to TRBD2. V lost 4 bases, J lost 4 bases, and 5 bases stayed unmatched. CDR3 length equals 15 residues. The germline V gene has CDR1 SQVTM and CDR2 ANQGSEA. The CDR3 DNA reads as TGCAGCGTTGGACTAGCGGGAGGGCCGGGAGAGACCCAGTACTTC. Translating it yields CSVGLAGGPGETQYF.

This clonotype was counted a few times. As DNA, the CDR3 is TGTGCCAGCAGTCCGACCGTAAGCTCTGGAAACACCATATATTTT. As protein: CASSPTVSSGNTIYF. The chain links TRBV6-1 to TRBJ1-3; no reliable D call. Germline values: CDR1 MNHNS, CDR2 SASEGT. V dropped 5 bases and J dropped 0 bases, with 11 bases sitting between them. This CDR3 contains 15 residues.

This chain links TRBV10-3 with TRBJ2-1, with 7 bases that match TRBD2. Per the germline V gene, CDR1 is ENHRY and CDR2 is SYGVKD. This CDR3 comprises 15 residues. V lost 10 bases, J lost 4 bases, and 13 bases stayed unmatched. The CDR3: CATLGVQLAYNEQFF. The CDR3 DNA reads TGTGCCACCTTAGGAGTGCAACTAGCGTACAATGAGCAGTTCTTC.

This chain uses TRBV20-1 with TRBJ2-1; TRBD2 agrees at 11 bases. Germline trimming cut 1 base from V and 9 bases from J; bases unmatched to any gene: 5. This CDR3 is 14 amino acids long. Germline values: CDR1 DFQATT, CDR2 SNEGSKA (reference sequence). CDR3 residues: CSARVAGGPIEQFF. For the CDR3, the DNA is TGCAGTGCTAGAGTAGCGGGAGGGCCTATTGAGCAGTTCTTC.

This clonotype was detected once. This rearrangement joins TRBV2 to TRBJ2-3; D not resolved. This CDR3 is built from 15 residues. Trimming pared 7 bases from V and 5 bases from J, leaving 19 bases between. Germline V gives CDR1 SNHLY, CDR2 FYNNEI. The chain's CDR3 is CASIPGPGPGDTQYF. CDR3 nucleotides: TGTGCCAGCATACCGGGCCCCGGGCCGGGAGATACGCAGTATTTT.